The clone carrying this TCR beta chain was picked up many times. What it recognizes is unknown. Amplification targeted TCR beta CDR3 regions from RNA transcripts. With the HTBI primer set, the TCR CDR3 went through a first round of RT-PCR. TCRdb fed the multiplex PCR reads into MiXCR, producing one record per CDR3 protein. The sample includes some 560,000 distinct CDR3 sequences, around 13% of them seen just once. When ophthalmopathy did not progress within 18 months, Graves' hyperthyroidism was considered stable. Thyroid ultrasound, orbital computed tomography, clinical symptoms, and serum thyroxine and TRAb underpinned diagnoses. The entry originates in a study of T cells in Graves' hyperthyroidism and ophthalmopathy. The CDR3 extends over 13 amino acids. Trimming removed 5 bases at V and 1 base at J, with 11 bases between. The germline V gene encodes CDR1 SQVTM and CDR2 ANQGSEA. General study points: Blood shared most expanded thyroid clonotypes above 0.001. The model identified upcoming ophthalmopathy a median 6.5 months ahead of onset.

This clonotype was obtained from a woman aged 35 to 49 with Graves' hyperthyroidism. The chain carries TRBV29-1 and TRBJ1-1; D not certain. Input material: blood. The CDR3 nucleotides are TGCAGCGTTCAAATTCAGAAGAACACTGAAGCTTTCTTT. Protein product: CSVQIQKNTEAFF. The full variable domain, its missing parts supplied by reference TRBV29-1 and TRBJ1-1, is SAVISQKPSRDICQRGTSLTIQCQVDSQVTMMFWYRQQPGQSLTLIATANQGSEATYESGFVIDKFPISRPNLTFSTLTVSNMSPEDSSIYLCSVQIQKNTEAFFGQGTRLTVV.